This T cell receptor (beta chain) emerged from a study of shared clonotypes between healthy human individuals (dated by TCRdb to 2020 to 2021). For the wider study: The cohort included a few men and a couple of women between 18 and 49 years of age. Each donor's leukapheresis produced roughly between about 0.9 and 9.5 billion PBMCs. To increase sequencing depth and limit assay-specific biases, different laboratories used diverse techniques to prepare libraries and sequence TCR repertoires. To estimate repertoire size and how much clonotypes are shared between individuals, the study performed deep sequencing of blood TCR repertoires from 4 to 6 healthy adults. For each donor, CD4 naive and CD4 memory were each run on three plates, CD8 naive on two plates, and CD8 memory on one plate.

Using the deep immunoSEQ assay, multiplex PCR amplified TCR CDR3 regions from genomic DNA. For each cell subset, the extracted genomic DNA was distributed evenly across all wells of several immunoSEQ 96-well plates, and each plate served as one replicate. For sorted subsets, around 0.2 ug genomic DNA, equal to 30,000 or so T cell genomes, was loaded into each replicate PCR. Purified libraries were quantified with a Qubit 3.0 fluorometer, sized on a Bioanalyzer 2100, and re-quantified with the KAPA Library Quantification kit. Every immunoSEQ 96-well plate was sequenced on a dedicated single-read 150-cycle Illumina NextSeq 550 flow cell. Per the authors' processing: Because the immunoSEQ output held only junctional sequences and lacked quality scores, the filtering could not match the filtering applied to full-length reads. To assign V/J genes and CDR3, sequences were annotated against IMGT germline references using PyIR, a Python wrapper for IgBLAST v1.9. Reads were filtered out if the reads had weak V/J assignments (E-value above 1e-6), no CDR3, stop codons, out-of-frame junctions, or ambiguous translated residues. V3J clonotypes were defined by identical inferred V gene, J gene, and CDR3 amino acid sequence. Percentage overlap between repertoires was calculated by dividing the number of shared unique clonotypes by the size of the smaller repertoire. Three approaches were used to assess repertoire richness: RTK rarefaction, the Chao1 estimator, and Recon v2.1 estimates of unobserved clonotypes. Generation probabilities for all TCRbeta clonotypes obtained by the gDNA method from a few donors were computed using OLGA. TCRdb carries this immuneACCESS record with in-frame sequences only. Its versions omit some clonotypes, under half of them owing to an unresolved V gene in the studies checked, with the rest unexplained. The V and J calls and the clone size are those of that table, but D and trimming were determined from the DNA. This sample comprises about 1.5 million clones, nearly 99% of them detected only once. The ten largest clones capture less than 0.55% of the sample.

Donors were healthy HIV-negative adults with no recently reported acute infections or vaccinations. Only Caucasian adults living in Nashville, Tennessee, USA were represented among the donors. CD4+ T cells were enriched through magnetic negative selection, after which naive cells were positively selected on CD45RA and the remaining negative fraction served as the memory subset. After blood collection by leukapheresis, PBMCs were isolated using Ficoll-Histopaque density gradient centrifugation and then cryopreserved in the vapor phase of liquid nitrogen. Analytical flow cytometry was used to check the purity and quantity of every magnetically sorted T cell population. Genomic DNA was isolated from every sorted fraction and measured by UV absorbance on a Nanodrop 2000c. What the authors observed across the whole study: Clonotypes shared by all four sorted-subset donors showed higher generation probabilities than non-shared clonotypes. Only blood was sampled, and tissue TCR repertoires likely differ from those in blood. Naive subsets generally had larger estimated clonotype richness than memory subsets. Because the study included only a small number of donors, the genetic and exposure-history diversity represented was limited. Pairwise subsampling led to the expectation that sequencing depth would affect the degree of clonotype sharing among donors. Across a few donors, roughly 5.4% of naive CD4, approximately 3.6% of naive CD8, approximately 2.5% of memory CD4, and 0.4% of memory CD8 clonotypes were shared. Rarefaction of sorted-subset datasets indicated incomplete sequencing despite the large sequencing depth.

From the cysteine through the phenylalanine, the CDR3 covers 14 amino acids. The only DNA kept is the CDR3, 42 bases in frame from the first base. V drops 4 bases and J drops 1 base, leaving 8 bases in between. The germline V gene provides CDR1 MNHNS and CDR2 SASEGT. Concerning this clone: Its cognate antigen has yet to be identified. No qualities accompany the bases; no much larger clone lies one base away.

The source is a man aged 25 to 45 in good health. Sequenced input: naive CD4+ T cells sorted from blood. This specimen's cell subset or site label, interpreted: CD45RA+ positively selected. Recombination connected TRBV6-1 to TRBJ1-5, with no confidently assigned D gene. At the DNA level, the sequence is TGTGCCAGCAGTGTCGGCGGGAGCAATCAGCCCCAGCATTTT. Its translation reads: CASSVGGSNQPQHF.